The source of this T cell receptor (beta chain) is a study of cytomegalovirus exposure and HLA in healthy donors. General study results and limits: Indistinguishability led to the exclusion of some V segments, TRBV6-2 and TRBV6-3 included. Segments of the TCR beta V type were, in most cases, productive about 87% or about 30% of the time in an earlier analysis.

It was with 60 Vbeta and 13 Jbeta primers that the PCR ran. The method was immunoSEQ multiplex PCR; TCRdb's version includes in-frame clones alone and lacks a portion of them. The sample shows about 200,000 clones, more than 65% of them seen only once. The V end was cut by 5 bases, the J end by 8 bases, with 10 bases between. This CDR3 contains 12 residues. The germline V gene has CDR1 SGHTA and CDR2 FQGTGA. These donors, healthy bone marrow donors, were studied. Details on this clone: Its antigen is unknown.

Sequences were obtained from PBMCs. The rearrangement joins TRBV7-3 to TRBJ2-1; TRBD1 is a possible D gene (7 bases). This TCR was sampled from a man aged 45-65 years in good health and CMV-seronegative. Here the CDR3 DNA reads TGTGCCAGCAGCCAGGGGGGCTATGAGCAGTTCTTC. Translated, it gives CASSQGGYEQFF.